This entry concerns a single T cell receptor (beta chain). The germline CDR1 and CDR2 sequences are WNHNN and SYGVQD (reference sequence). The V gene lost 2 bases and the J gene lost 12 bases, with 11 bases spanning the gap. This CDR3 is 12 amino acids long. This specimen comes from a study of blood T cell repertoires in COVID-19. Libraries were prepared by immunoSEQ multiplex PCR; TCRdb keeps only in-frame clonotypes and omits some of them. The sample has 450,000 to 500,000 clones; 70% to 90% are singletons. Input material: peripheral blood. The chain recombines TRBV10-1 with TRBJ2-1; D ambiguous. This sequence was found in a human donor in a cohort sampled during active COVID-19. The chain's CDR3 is CASSEELHGQFF. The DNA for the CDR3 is TGCGCCAGCAGTGAGGAACTCCACGGGCAGTTCTTC.